This TCR beta chain is from a study of CD8 T cells in ankylosing spondylitis. V gave up 0 bases and J gave up 2 bases; unmatched junction bases: 13. This CDR3 contains 17 residues. Germline CDR1 and CDR2: DFQATT and SNEGSKA (reference sequence). TCRdb reanalysed the 5' RACE reads using MiXCR and keeps one entry per CDR3 protein. The data contain approximately 300,000 distinct CDR3 sequences, about 20% of them seen just once; the ten biggest clones take up approximately 3.7%. The chain couples TRBV20-1 to TRBJ2-7; 7 nucleotides line up with TRBD2. This receptor was obtained from a female donor with ankylosing spondylitis or in good health (not recorded which). What was sequenced was blood, either unsorted or a sorted T cell fraction (not recorded which). The CDR3 DNA is TGCAGTGCTAGAGATCTCAACCGCGGGGGTGGAACCTACGAGCAGTACTTC. Encoded protein: CSARDLNRGGGTYEQYF.